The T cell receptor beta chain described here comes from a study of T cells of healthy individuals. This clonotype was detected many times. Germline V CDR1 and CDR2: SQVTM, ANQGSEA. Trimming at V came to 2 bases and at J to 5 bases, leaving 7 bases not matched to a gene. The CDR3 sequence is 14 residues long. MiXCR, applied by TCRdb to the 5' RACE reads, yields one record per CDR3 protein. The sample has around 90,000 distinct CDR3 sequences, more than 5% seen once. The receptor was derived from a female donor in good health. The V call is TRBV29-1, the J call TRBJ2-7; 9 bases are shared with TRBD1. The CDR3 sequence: CSVEFQDRGHEQYF. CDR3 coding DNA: TGCAGCGTTGAATTCCAGGACAGGGGACACGAGCAGTACTTC.